This TCR beta chain comes out of a study of blood T cell repertoires in COVID-19. Study overall: Specimens from acute and convalescent COVID-19 originated in the United States, Italy and Spain. The cDNA or gDNA used as material had been derived from T cells, B-cell-depleted T cells, or PBMCs.

Germline CDR1 is SGHVS and CDR2 is FQNEAQ. The V gene lost 2 bases and the J gene lost 1 base, with 11 bases spanning the gap. This CDR3 has 15 amino acids. Original processing methods: Reference gene primer amplification gave estimated nucleated cell counts. Only in-frame clones appear in the TCRdb table, and some are missing; sequencing was by immunoSEQ multiplex PCR. That table furnishes V, J and clone size, whereas the DNA furnished D and trimming. The sample carries tens of thousands of clones, 91% recorded once. The receptor comes from a woman aged 70-85 years with active COVID-19. This chain links TRBV7-8 with TRBJ2-5, with D possibly being TRBD2 (5 bases). Sequencing was done on a sample of peripheral blood. This CDR3 reads CASSLSTAVQETQYF. Here the CDR3 DNA reads TGTGCCAGCAGCTTATCTACAGCGGTCCAAGAGACCCAGTACTTC.